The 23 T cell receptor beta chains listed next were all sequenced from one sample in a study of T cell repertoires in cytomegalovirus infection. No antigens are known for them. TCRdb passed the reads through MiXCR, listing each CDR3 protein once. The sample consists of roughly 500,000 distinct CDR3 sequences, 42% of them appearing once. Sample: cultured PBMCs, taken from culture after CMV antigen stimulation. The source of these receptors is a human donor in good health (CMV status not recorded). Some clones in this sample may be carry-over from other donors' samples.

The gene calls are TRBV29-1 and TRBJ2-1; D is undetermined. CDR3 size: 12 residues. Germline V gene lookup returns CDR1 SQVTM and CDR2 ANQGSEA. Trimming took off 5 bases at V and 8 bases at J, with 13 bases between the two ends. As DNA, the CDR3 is TGCAGCGTTAGCTTATCTCCGTATGAGCAGTTCTTC. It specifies CSVSLSPYEQFF.

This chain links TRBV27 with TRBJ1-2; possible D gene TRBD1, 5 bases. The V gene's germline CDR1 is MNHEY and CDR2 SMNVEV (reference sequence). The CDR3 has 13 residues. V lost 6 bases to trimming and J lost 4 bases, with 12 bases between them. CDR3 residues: CASRGDRAYGYTF. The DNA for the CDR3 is TGTGCCAGCAGGGGCGACAGAGCCTATGGCTACACCTTC.

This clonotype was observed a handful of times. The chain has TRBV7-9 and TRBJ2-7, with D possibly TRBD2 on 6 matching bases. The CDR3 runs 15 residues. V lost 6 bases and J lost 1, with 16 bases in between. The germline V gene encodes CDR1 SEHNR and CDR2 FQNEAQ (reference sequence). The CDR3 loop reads CASSTTRRGSYEQYF. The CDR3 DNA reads TGTGCCAGCAGTACTACCCGGCGGGGTTCCTACGAGCAGTACTTC.

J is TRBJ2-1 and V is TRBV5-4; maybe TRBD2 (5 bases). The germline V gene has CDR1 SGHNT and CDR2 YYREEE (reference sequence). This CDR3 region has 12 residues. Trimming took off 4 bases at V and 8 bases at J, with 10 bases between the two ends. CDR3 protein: CASSTTRYEQFF. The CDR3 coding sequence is TGTGCCAGCAGCACCACTAGGTATGAGCAGTTCTTC.

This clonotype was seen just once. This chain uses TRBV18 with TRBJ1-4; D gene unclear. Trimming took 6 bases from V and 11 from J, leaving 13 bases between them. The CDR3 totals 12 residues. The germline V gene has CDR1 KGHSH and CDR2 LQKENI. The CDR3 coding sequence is TGTGCCAGCTCTCCCGGGGAGGATAAACTGTTTTTT. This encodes CASSPGEDKLFF.

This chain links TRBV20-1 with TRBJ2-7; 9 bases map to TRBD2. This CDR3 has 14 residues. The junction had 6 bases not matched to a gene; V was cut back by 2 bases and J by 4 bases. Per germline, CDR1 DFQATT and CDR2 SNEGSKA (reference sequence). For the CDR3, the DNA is TGCAGTGCTAGACTAAGTAGCGGGAGATACGAGCAGTACTTC. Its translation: CSARLSSGRYEQYF.

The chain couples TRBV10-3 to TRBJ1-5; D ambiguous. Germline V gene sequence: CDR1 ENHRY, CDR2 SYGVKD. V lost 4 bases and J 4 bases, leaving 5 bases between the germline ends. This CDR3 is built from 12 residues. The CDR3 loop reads CAISGGNQPQHF. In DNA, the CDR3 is TGTGCCATCAGTGGTGGGAATCAGCCCCAGCATTTT.

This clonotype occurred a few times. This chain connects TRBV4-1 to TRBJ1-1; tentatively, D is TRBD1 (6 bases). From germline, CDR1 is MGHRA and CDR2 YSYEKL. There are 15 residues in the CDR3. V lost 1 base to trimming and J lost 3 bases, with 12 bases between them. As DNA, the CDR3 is TGCGCCAGCAGCCAAGGCGGGGGGGCGGACACTGAAGCTTTCTTT. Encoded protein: CASSQGGGADTEAFF.

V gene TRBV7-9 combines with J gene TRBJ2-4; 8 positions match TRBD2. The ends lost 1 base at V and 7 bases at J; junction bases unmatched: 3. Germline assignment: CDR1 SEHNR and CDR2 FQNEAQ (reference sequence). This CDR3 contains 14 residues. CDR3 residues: CASSLEGLVNIQYF. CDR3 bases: TGTGCCAGCAGCTTAGAGGGACTAGTGAACATTCAGTACTTC.

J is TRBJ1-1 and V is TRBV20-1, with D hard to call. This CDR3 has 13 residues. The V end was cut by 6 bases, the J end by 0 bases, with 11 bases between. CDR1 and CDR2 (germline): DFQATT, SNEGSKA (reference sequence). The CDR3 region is CSAPPFMNTEAFF. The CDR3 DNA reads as TGCAGTGCCCCCCCCTTCATGAACACTGAAGCTTTCTTT.

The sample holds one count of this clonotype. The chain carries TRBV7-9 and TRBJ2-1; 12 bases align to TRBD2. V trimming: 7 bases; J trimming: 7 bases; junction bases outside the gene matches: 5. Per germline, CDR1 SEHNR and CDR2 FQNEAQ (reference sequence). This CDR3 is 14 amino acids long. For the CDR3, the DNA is TGTGCCAGCAAAACTAGCGGGAGGTGGAATGAGCAGTTCTTC. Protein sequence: CASKTSGRWNEQFF.

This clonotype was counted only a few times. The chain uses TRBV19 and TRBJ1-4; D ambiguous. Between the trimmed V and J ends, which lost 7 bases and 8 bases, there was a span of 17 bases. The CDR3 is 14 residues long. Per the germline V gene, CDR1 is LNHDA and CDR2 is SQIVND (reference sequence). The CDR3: CASMKWAAREKLFF. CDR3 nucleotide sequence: TGTGCCAGTATGAAGTGGGCGGCCAGGGAAAAACTGTTTTTT.

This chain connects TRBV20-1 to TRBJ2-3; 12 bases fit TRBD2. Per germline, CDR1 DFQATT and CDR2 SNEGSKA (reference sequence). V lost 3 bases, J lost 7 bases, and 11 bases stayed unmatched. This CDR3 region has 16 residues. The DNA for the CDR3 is TGCAGTGCTAGTAACCCGCTAGCGGGGGGGCCGAATACGCAGTATTTT. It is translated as CSASNPLAGGPNTQYF.

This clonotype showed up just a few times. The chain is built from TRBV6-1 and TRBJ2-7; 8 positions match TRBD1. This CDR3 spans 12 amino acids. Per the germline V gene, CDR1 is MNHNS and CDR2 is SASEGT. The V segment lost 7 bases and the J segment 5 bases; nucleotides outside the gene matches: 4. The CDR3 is CASTRTGNEQYF. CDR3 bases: TGTGCCAGCACCAGGACAGGGAACGAGCAGTACTTC.

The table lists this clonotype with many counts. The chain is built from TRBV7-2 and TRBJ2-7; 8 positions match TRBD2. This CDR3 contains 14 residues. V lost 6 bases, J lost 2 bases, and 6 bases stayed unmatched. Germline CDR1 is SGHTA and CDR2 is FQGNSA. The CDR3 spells CASRRGGTAYEQYF. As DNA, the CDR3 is TGTGCCAGCAGACGGGGGGGAACGGCCTACGAGCAGTACTTC.

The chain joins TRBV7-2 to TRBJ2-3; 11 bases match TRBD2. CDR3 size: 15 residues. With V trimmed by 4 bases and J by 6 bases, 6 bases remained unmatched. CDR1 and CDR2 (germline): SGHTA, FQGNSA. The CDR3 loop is CASSSTGTSGDTQYF. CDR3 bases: TGTGCCAGCAGCTCAACCGGGACTAGCGGCGATACGCAGTATTTT. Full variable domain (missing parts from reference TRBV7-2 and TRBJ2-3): GAGVSQSPSNKVTEKGKDVELRCDPISGHTALYWYRQSLGQGLEFLIYFQGNSAPDKSGLPSDRFSAERTGGSVSTLTIQRTQQEDSAVYLCASSSTGTSGDTQYFGPGTRLTVL.

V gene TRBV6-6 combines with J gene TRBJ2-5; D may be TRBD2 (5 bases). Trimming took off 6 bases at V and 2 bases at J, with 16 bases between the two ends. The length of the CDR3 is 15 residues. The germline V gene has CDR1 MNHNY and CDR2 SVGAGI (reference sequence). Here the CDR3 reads CASRIAPSRQETQYF. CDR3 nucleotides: TGTGCCAGCAGAATCGCCCCTAGCCGGCAAGAGACCCAGTACTTC.

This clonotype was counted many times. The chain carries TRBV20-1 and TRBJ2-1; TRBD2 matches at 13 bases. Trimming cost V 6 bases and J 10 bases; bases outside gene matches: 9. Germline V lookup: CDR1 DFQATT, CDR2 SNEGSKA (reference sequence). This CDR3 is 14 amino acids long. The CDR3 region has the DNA TGCAGTGCGAAGGGACTAGCGGGGATACAGGAGCAGTTCTTC. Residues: CSAKGLAGIQEQFF.

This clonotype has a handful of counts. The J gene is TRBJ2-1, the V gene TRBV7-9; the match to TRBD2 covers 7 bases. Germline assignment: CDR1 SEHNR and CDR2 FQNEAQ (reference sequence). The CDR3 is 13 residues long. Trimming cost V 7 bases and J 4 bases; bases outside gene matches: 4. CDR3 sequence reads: CASKLGGYNEQFF. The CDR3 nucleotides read TGTGCCAGCAAGTTGGGGGGGTACAATGAGCAGTTCTTC.

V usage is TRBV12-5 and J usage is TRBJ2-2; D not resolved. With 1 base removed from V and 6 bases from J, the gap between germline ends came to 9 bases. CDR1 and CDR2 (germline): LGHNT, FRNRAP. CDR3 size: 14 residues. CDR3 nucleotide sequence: TGTGCTAGTGGTTTGGGCGGACGGCCCGGGGAGCTGTTTTTT. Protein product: CASGLGGRPGELFF.

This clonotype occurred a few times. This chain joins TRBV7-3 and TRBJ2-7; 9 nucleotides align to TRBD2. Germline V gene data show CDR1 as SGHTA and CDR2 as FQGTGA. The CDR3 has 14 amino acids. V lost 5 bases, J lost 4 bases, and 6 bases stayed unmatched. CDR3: CASSPGTSRYEQYF. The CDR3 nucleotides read TGTGCCAGCAGCCCCGGGACTAGCAGGTACGAGCAGTACTTC.

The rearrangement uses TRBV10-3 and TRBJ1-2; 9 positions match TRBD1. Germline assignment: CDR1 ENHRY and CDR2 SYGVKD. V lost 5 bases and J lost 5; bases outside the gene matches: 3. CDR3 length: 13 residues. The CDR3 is CAISRGQGYGYTF. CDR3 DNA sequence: TGTGCCATCAGTAGGGGACAGGGTTATGGCTACACCTTC.

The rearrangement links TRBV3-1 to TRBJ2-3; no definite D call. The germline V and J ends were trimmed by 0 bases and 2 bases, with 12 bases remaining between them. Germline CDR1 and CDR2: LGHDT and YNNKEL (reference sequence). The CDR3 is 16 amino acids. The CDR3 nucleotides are TGTGCCAGCAGCCAAGATCTAGTAGTTTCCACAGATACGCAGTATTTT. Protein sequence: CASSQDLVVSTDTQYF.